These 10 T cell receptor beta chains were all obtained from the same sample, sequenced in a study of vaccination and CD4 T cells after COVID-19. For these receptors, no antigen is known. Treatment described: approximately 11-day PBMC culture with coronavirus spike peptide pools or control peptides (ViraFEST assay). The Oncomine TCR Beta short-read assay sequenced DNA from cultured CD4+ T cells. TCRdb recomputed calls from the PCR reads with MiXCR, one row per CDR3 protein. The sample records just over 15,000 distinct CDR3 sequences, 40% to 45% being singletons. The source material was cultured CD4+ T cells from blood. These receptors all come from a human donor with COVID-19.

The rearrangement joins TRBV6-2 or TRBV6-3 to TRBJ2-7; 9 nucleotides line up with TRBD2. Germline assignment: CDR1 MNHEY and CDR2 SVGEGT. This CDR3 contains 17 residues. With 6 bases clipped from V and 3 bases from J, the junction kept 15 bases outside the gene matches. This CDR3 reads CASRPGTSFGMGYEQYF. CDR3 sequence (DNA): TGTGCCAGCAGACCCGGGACTAGCTTCGGCATGGGCTACGAGCAGTACTTC.

The rearrangement joins TRBV19 to TRBJ1-1; 7 bases are shared with TRBD1. CDR1 LNHDA and CDR2 SQIVND come from the germline V gene (reference sequence). Unmatched junction bases numbered 13, after V lost 10 bases and J lost 5 bases. This CDR3 region has 14 residues. This CDR3 reads CATLMRGQATEAFF. The CDR3, as DNA: TGTGCCACCTTGATGAGGGGGCAGGCGACTGAAGCTTTCTTT.

CDR3 protein: CASSLGQGYSYEQYF. CDR3 sequence (DNA): TGTGCCAGCAGCCTGGGACAGGGCTACTCCTACGAGCAGTACTTC. The chain has TRBV7-2 and TRBJ2-7, with 9 bases fitting TRBD1. The ends lost 5 bases at V and 0 bases at J; junction bases unmatched: 5. The germline V gene has CDR1 SGHTA and CDR2 FQGNSA. CDR3 length: 15 amino acids.

This clonotype was seen only a few times. The CDR3 sequence is CASSPGQLLNQPQHF. Written as DNA, the CDR3 is TGTGCCAGCAGCCCGGGACAGTTACTCAATCAGCCCCAGCATTTT. V gene TRBV7-2 combines with J gene TRBJ1-5; 7 positions match TRBD1. The length of the CDR3 is 15 residues. Losses at the gene ends were 5 bases for V and 3 bases for J; bases not matched to a gene: 7. CDR1 and CDR2 (germline): SGHTA, FQGNSA.

This rearrangement joins TRBV27 to TRBJ1-3, with D maybe TRBD1 (5 bases). There are 14 residues in the CDR3. V was shortened by 5 bases and J by 8 bases, with 16 bases between the two germline ends. The germline gives CDR1 MNHEY, CDR2 SMNVEV (reference sequence). DNA for the CDR3: TGTGCCAGCAGTGGGACTGCAGGTTCGGACACCATATATTTT. Encoded protein: CASSGTAGSDTIYF.

This clonotype was counted a few times. The chain is built from TRBV19 and TRBJ1-2; no definite D call. Germline V gene data show CDR1 as LNHDA and CDR2 as SQIVND (reference sequence). V lost 6 bases to trimming and J lost 3 bases, with 8 bases between them. This CDR3 has 12 amino acids. DNA for the CDR3: TGTGCCAGTAGCCCAGACCACTATGGCTACACCTTC. Amino acids: CASSPDHYGYTF.

The table lists this clonotype with a few counts. The genes are TRBV24-1 and TRBJ2-2, with D uncertain. Per the germline V gene, CDR1 is KGHDR and CDR2 is SFDVKD. The CDR3 consists of 13 residues. The ends were cut back, 6 bases at V and 1 base at J, with 5 bases in the middle. The CDR3 DNA reads as TGTGCCACCAGTAAGGAGAACACCGGGGAGCTGTTTTTT. Encoded protein: CATSKENTGELFF.

The chain couples TRBV12-3 or TRBV12-4 to TRBJ1-5, with unresolved D. Trimming removed 3 bases from V and 3 bases from J, with 9 bases in between. The CDR3 loop spans 14 amino acids. The CDR3 loop is CASSFGSPNQPQHF. The CDR3 bases are TGTGCCAGCAGTTTCGGCAGCCCCAATCAGCCCCAGCATTTT.

This chain joins TRBV6-2 or TRBV6-3 and TRBJ2-2; no reliable D call. The CDR3 is made up of 13 amino acids. CDR1 MNHEY and CDR2 SVGEGT come from the germline V gene. V lost 10 bases and J lost 2, with 11 bases in between. The CDR3: CAILIQNTGELFF. The CDR3, as DNA: TGTGCCATCCTGATACAAAACACCGGGGAGCTGTTTTTT.

This clonotype was observed a few times. The chain links TRBV18 to TRBJ2-5, with D perhaps being TRBD1 or TRBD2 (6 bases each). With 2 bases removed from V and 7 bases from J, the gap between germline ends came to 14 bases. Germline CDR1 reads KGHSH; CDR2 reads LQKENI. This CDR3 spans 14 amino acids. CDR3 loop: CASSPSGGQGTQYF. The DNA of the CDR3 is TGTGCCAGCTCACCATCCGGGGGCCAGGGGACCCAGTACTTC.